This T cell receptor beta chain stems from a study of vaccination and CD4 T cells after COVID-19. Study in general: The peptides that stimulated the cells were overlapping spike peptides from SARS-CoV-2, HCoV-NL63, HCoV-OC43 and HCoV-229E.

Points on this clonotype: Its antigen is unknown.

Time point described: late sampling 161 to 241 days after vaccination in three convalescent patients. The treatment here: roughly ten-day PBMC culture with coronavirus spike peptide pools or control peptides (ViraFEST assay). Spanning March to December 2020, the positive PCR dates came before US Alpha, Beta and Delta variants. V was clipped by 0 bases and J by 2 bases, with 11 bases between them. This CDR3 has 15 amino acids. The germline V gene has CDR1 LGHNA and CDR2 YSLEER. The Oncomine TCR Beta short-read assay was applied to DNA of cultured CD4+ T cells. Via MiXCR, TCRdb re-called the PCR reads, giving one row per CDR3 protein. The sample records more than 25,000 distinct CDR3 sequences, under 40% being singletons.

This TCR was recovered from a human donor who had recovered from COVID-19. Material: CD4+ T cells from blood, cultured in vitro, obtained about 7 months after SARS-CoV-2 vaccination. The chain is built from TRBV4-3 and TRBJ2-7; D is possibly TRBD1 or TRBD2 (7 bases each). CDR3 sequence (DNA): TGCGCCAGCAGCCAAGAGGCAGGGGGGGCCTACGAGCAGTACTTC. Its translation is CASSQEAGGAYEQYF.